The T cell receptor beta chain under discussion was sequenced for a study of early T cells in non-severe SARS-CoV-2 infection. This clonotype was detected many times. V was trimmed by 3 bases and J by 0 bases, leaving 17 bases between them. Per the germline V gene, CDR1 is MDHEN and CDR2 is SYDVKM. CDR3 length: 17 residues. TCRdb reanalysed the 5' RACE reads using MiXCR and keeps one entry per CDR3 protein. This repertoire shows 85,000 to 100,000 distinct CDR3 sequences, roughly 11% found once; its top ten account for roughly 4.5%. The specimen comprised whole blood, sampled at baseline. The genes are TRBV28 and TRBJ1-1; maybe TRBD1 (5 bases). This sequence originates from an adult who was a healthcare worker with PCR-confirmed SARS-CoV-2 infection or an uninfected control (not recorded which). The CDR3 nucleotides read TGTGCCAGCAGTTTTAGCCAGGGCACTCGCATGAACACTGAAGCTTTCTTT. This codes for CASSFSQGTRMNTEAFF. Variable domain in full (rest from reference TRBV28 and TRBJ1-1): DVKVTQSSRYLVKRTGEKVFLECVQDMDHENMFWYRQDPGLGLRLIYFSYDVKMKEKGDIPEGYSVSREKKERFSLILESASTNQTSMYLCASSFSQGTRMNTEAFFGQGTRLTVV.